This T cell receptor beta chain was captured by sequencing in a study of chemoradiotherapy in HPV16-positive cancers. Whole-study findings and limits: During treatment, candidate HPV-specific clones and E7-related motifs expanded in tumor.

This clone was seen a handful of times. What it binds is unknown. Over chemoradiotherapy, repertoires were sampled more than once. Germline V gene sequence: CDR1 LNHDA, CDR2 SQIVND (reference sequence). The V gene lost 6 bases and the J gene lost 8 bases, with 13 bases spanning the gap. This CDR3 is built from 12 residues. Data came from immunoSEQ multiplex PCR; TCRdb stores just in-frame clones and leaves some out. The repertoire has tens of thousands of clones, around 94% of them found once; the top ten carry 2.7%. The source is a human donor with HPV-associated anogenital cancer. The specimen was obtained from a patient who underwent chemoradiotherapy. The chain uses TRBV19 and TRBJ1-2; unclear D gene. CDR3 bases: TGTGCCAGTAGGAATCCTGGAGGGGGCTACACCTTC. The encoded protein is CASRNPGGGYTF.